This TCR beta chain emerged from a study of regulatory T cells in long-lasting Graves disease. About the study: It was over 5 years of antithyroid drugs, with positive TSH receptor antibodies, that meant persistent Graves' disease. The study's findings and limits: New patients shared around 1,000 public clonotypes, and persistent patients shared more, with under 3,000.

The CDR3 is 16 residues long. Germline V lookup: CDR1 KGHSH, CDR2 LQKENI. V lost 0 bases and J lost 2; bases outside the gene matches: 2. Indicated time point: persistent/refractory GD, antithyroid drugs over 5 years with positive TRAb. TCR sequences were obtained from RNA taken from PBMCs. An approximately 10-milliliter sample of peripheral blood was drawn into EDTA tubes. Comments on this clonotype: Its target is not known.

Researchers made TCR beta libraries by using iRepertoire HTBI primers and running Arm-PCR on CDR3 regions. MiXCR, applied by TCRdb to the multiplex PCR reads, yields one record per CDR3 protein. The sample lists roughly 400,000 distinct CDR3 sequences, less than 25% occurring once. Sequencing was performed on peripheral blood mononuclear cells (PBMCs), taken when the disease was refractory, from a patient treated with antithyroid drugs. The sequence was collected from a female donor with Graves disease. The chain employs TRBV18 and TRBJ1-5, with 9 bases identical to TRBD1. The CDR3 DNA reads as TGTGCCAGCTCACCACCGGGACAGGGAGGCAATCAGCCCCAGCATTTT. It specifies CASSPPGQGGNQPQHF. Complete variable domain (other parts from reference TRBV18 and TRBJ1-5): NAGVMQNPRHLVRRRGQEARLRCSPMKGHSHVYWYRQLPEEGLKFMVYLQKENIIDESGMPKERFSAEFPKEGPSILRIQQVVRGDSAAYFCASSPPGQGGNQPQHFGDGTRLSIL.